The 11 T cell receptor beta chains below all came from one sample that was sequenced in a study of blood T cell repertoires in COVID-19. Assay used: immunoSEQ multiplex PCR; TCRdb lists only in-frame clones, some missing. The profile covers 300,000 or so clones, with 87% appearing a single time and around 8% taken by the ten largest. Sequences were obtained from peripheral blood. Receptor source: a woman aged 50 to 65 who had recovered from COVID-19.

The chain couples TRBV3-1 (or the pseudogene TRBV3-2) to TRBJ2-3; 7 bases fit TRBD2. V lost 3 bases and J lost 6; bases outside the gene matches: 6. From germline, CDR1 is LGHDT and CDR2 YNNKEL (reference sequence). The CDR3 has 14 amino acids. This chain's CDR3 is CASSQRSGADTQYF. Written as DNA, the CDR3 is TGTGCCAGCAGCCAGCGGAGCGGGGCCGATACGCAGTATTTT.

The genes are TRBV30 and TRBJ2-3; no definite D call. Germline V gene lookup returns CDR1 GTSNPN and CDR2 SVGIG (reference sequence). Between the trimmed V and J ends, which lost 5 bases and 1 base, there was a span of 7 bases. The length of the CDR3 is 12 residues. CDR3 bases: TGTGCCTGGGAACGGGGCACAGATACGCAGTATTTT. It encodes CAWERGTDTQYF.

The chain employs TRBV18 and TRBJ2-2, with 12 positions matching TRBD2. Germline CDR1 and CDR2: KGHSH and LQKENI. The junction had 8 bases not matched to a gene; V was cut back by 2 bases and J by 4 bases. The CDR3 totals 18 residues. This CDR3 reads CASSPRRTSGTFTGELFF. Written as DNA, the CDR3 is TGTGCCAGCTCACCAAGAAGGACTAGCGGGACCTTCACCGGGGAGCTGTTTTTT.

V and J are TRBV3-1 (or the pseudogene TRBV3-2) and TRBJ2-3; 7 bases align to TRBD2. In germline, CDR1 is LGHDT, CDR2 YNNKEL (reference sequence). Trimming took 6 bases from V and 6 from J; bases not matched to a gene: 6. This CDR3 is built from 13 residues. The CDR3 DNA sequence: TGTGCCAGCAGTGAAGCGGGATCGGATACGCAGTATTTT. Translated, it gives CASSEAGSDTQYF.

Here the CDR3 DNA reads TGTGCCAGCAGCATCCGCCCCGCCCCCCCGCGGAGCCTGTACGAGCAGTACTTC. Its translation is CASSIRPAPPRSLYEQYF. This rearrangement joins TRBV7-2 to TRBJ2-7, with D unclear. V lost 5 bases to trimming and J lost 4 bases, with 27 bases between them. This CDR3 has 18 amino acids. The germline gives CDR1 SGHTA, CDR2 FQGNSA.

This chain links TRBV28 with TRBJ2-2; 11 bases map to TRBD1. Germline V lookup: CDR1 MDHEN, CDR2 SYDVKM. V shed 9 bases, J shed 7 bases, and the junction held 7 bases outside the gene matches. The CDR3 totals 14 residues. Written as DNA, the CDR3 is TGTGCCAGTGACGGGACAGGGGGAATCGGGGAGCTGTTTTTT. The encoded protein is CASDGTGGIGELFF.

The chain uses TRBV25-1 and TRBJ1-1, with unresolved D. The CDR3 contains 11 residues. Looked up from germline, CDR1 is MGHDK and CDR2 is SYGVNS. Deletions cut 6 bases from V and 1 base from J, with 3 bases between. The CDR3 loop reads CASSWNTEAFF. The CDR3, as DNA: TGTGCCAGCAGCTGGAACACTGAAGCTTTCTTT.

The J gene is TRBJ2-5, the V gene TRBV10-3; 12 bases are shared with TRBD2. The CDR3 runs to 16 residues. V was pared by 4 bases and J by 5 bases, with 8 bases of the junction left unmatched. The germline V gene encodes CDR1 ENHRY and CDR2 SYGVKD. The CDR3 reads CAISAPLAGGPETQYF. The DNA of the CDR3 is TGTGCCATCAGTGCGCCTCTAGCGGGGGGGCCTGAGACCCAGTACTTC.

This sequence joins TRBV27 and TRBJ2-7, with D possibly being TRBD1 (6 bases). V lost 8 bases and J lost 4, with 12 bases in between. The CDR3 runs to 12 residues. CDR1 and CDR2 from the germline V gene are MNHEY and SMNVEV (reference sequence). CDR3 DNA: TGTGCCAGCGGAGACAGGCCGTACGAGCAGTACTTC. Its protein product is CASGDRPYEQYF.

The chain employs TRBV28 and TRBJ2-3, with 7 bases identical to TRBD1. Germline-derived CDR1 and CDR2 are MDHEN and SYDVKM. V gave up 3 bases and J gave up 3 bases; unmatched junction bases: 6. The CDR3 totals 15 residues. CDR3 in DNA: TGTGCCAGCAGTTTCCTGACAGGGTCAACAGATACGCAGTATTTT. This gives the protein CASSFLTGSTDTQYF.

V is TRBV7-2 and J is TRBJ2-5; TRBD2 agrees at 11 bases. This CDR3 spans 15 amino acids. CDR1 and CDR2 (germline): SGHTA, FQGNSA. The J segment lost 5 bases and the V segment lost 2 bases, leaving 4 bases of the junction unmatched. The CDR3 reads CASSLTSGRRETQYF. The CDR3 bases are TGTGCCAGCAGCTTAACTAGCGGGAGACGCGAGACCCAGTACTTC.